A selection of T cell receptor beta chains follows, all from one sample in a study of T cell responses to AZD1222 COVID-19 vaccine. Sequenced by immunoSEQ multiplex PCR; TCRdb stores in-frame clones only, minus some. The sample comprises more than 130,000 clones, 90% of which are singletons, and around 3.7% rests with the top ten. Sequencing was performed on peripheral blood, taken on day 0 of AZD1222 vaccination. The source of these receptors is an adult in good health. CDR3s include the opening cysteine and the closing phenylalanine or tryptophan. A D gene is named only where the DNA matches it firmly. Clone size is not always given. Where it is, it says once, few, many or a class for expanded clones.

v_call: TRBV24-1; d_call: NA; clone_size: NA; j_call: TRBJ2-7; cdr3_nt: TGTGCCACCAGTGGGTCAAGAGCCTTGGGGCTCTACGAGCAGTACTTC; cdr3_aa: CATSGSRALGLYEQYF
v_call: TRBV10-3; d_call: TRBD1; clone_size: NA; j_call: TRBJ1-2; cdr3_nt: TGTGCCATCAGTGCACAGGGGGCGTTTTCCAACTATGGCTACACCTTC; cdr3_aa: CAISAQGAFSNYGYTF
v_call: TRBV25-1; d_call: TRBD1; clone_size: few; j_call: TRBJ1-2; cdr3_nt: TGTGCCAGCAGTGAATCTGGGACAGGGGGGTATGGCTACACCTTC; cdr3_aa: CASSESGTGGYGYTF
v_call: TRBV7-6; d_call: TRBD1; clone_size: NA; j_call: TRBJ1-1; cdr3_nt: TGTGCCAGCAGTATGGAGGGGGCTTTCTCTGAAGCTTTCTTT; cdr3_aa: CASSMEGAFSEAFF
v_call: TRBV21-1; d_call: NA; clone_size: NA; j_call: TRBJ2-2; cdr3_nt: TGTGCCAGCAGCAAGCCACCTGATCCGGTCACCGGGGAGCTGTTTTTT; cdr3_aa: CASSKPPDPVTGELFF
v_call: TRBV18; d_call: NA; clone_size: NA; j_call: TRBJ2-7; cdr3_nt: TGTGCCAGCTCACCACCGGAGGCGGCAAACCCTGCCTACGAGCAGTACTTC; cdr3_aa: CASSPPEAANPAYEQYF
v_call: TRBV6-1; d_call: TRBD1; clone_size: once; j_call: TRBJ1-6; cdr3_nt: TGTGCCAGCAGTGACGCCGGGACAGCCCATTCACCCCTCCACTTT; cdr3_aa: CASSDAGTAHSPLHF
v_call: TRBV27; d_call: TRBD1; clone_size: NA; j_call: TRBJ1-2; cdr3_nt: TGTGCCAGCAGTCGCGGACAGGGTATTAACTATGGCTACACCTTC; cdr3_aa: CASSRGQGINYGYTF
v_call: TRBV19; d_call: TRBD1; clone_size: NA; j_call: TRBJ1-5; cdr3_nt: TGTGCCAGTAGTCTCGGGACAGAAAGCAATCAGCCCCAGCATTTT; cdr3_aa: CASSLGTESNQPQHF
v_call: TRBV7-2; d_call: TRBD1; clone_size: once; j_call: TRBJ1-5; cdr3_nt: TGTGCCAGCAGCTTAGGGACAGGGGGACCCCAGCATTTT; cdr3_aa: CASSLGTGGPQHF
v_call: TRBV19; d_call: NA; clone_size: NA; j_call: TRBJ1-5; cdr3_nt: TGTGCCAGTAGTATAGGGGGGTACCAGCCCCAGCATTTT; cdr3_aa: CASSIGGYQPQHF
v_call: TRBV12-3/TRBV12-4; d_call: NA; clone_size: NA; j_call: TRBJ2-7; cdr3_nt: TGTGCCAGCACTAGTGCCTACGAGCAGTACTTC; cdr3_aa: CASTSAYEQYF
v_call: TRBV6-5; d_call: TRBD2; clone_size: NA; j_call: TRBJ2-3; cdr3_nt: TGTGCCAGCAGTTACTCCGGGACTAGCAGGGATACGCAGTATTTT; cdr3_aa: CASSYSGTSRDTQYF
v_call: TRBV2; d_call: NA; clone_size: NA; j_call: TRBJ2-1; cdr3_nt: TGTGCCAGCCGGGACTTCTTATACAATGAGCAGTTCTTC; cdr3_aa: CASRDFLYNEQFF
v_call: TRBV7-3; d_call: NA; clone_size: NA; j_call: TRBJ2-6; cdr3_nt: TGTGCCAGCAGCTTACCCCACGGCCTCTCTGGGGCCAACGTCCTGACTTTC; cdr3_aa: CASSLPHGLSGANVLTF
v_call: TRBV29-1; d_call: NA; clone_size: NA; j_call: TRBJ1-2; cdr3_nt: TGCAGCGTTGAGCCTCGACAGGAGTCCTATGGCTACACCTTC; cdr3_aa: CSVEPRQESYGYTF
v_call: TRBV18; d_call: NA; clone_size: once; j_call: TRBJ1-6; cdr3_nt: TGTGCCAGCTCACCGTCATCAGGGAGAGGTTATAATTCACCCCTCCACTTT; cdr3_aa: CASSPSSGRGYNSPLHF
v_call: TRBV4-3; d_call: NA; clone_size: once; j_call: TRBJ1-3; cdr3_nt: TGCGCCAGCAGCCGAGAATTCCACGAACTTGGAAACACCATATATTTT; cdr3_aa: CASSREFHELGNTIYF
v_call: TRBV15; d_call: NA; clone_size: NA; j_call: TRBJ2-4; cdr3_nt: TGTGCCACCAGTAGCCAGACAGTAACGAAAAACATTCAGTACTTC; cdr3_aa: CATSSQTVTKNIQYF
v_call: TRBV2; d_call: NA; clone_size: NA; j_call: TRBJ1-2; cdr3_nt: TGTGCCAGCAGTGAAGCAGGTAGAGCTAACTATGGCTACACCTTC; cdr3_aa: CASSEAGRANYGYTF
v_call: TRBV7-3; d_call: NA; clone_size: NA; j_call: TRBJ2-7; cdr3_nt: TGTGCCAGCAGCTTAAGGGCCTCCTACGAGCAGTACTTC; cdr3_aa: CASSLRASYEQYF
v_call: TRBV2; d_call: NA; clone_size: NA; j_call: TRBJ2-2; cdr3_nt: TGTGCCAGCAGTGAAGCCAGAAACACCGGGGAGCTGTTTTTT; cdr3_aa: CASSEARNTGELFF
v_call: TRBV3-1/TRBV3-2; d_call: TRBD1; clone_size: NA; j_call: TRBJ1-1; cdr3_nt: TGTGCCAGCAGCCGGGGACAGGGCGACACTGAAGCTTTCTTT; cdr3_aa: CASSRGQGDTEAFF
v_call: TRBV5-6; d_call: NA; clone_size: NA; j_call: TRBJ1-5; cdr3_nt: TGTGCCAGCAGCTTGGGACAGGAGGTTCGGCCCCAGCATTTT; cdr3_aa: CASSLGQEVRPQHF
v_call: TRBV30; d_call: NA; clone_size: NA; j_call: TRBJ1-2; cdr3_nt: TGTGCCTGGAGTGTACTCACCTATGGCTACACCTTC; cdr3_aa: CAWSVLTYGYTF
v_call: TRBV9; d_call: NA; clone_size: NA; j_call: TRBJ1-4; cdr3_nt: TGTGCCAGCAGCGTAGAGGCAGATGAAAAACTGTTTTTT; cdr3_aa: CASSVEADEKLFF
v_call: TRBV7-3; d_call: NA; clone_size: once; j_call: TRBJ1-2; cdr3_nt: TGTGCCAGCAGCTCGTCCCGCCTCGGAGGCTACACCTTC; cdr3_aa: CASSSSRLGGYTF
v_call: TRBV10-3; d_call: NA; clone_size: few; j_call: TRBJ1-5; cdr3_nt: TGTGCCATCAGTGAGTCTACCGATAGCAATCAGCCCCAGCATTTT; cdr3_aa: CAISESTDSNQPQHF
v_call: TRBV5-1; d_call: TRBD2; clone_size: NA; j_call: TRBJ2-5; cdr3_nt: TGCGCCAGCAGCTTGGCCGGTCAGACTAGCGGGGGGGCCTGGGAGACCCAGTACTTC; cdr3_aa: CASSLAGQTSGGAWETQYF
v_call: TRBV6-5; d_call: NA; clone_size: NA; j_call: TRBJ1-1; cdr3_nt: TGTGCCAGCCAGGGTCGCACTGAAGCTTTCTTT; cdr3_aa: CASQGRTEAFF
v_call: TRBV6-5; d_call: TRBD1; clone_size: NA; j_call: TRBJ2-7; cdr3_nt: TGTGCCAGCAGCAGACAGGGGAACTACGAGCAGTACTTC; cdr3_aa: CASSRQGNYEQYF